This entry is about one T cell receptor beta chain. CDR3 size: 14 residues. With 0 bases removed from V and 3 bases from J, the gap between germline ends came to 9 bases. Germline CDR1 is SGHAT and CDR2 is FQNNGV. These data originate in a study of T cell clonotyping in hematopoietic cell transplantation. Libraries were prepared by immunoSEQ multiplex PCR; TCRdb keeps only in-frame clonotypes and omits some of them. The sample lists 17,000 or so clones, about nine tenths occurring once. The TCR sequence derives from a man aged 35-49 years in good health. Some clones in this sample may be carry-over from other donors' samples. The material sequenced was peripheral blood mononuclear cells. This chain joins TRBV11-2 and TRBJ2-7, with D possibly TRBD2 on 5 matching bases. In DNA form, the CDR3 reads TGTGCCAGCAGCTTAGATCCGGGAAACTACGAGCAGTACTTC. Encoded protein: CASSLDPGNYEQYF.